The rows below give T cell receptor beta chains drawn from one sample of a study of T cell responses to AZD1222 COVID-19 vaccine. TCRdb's table, derived via immunoSEQ multiplex PCR, lists solely in-frame clones and lacks some. The sample holds hundreds of thousands of clones, around 93% seen once. The sequencing here drew on peripheral blood, taken on day 0 of MenACWY control vaccination. These receptors were obtained from an adult in good health. Each CDR3 is given with its conserved first and last residue. Each record gives: clone size, J gene, D gene, V gene, CDR3 DNA, CDR3 protein. D genes are given only for firm matches. Some rows mark clone size as missing; the rest say once, few, many or name a class of expanded clone.

clone_size: once; j_call: TRBJ2-3; d_call: TRBD1; v_call: TRBV9; cdr3_nt: TGTGCCAGCAGCCCGGGACAGGGGGCTTATACGCAGTATTTT; cdr3_aa: CASSPGQGAYTQYF
clone_size: -; j_call: TRBJ2-7; d_call: TRBD2; v_call: TRBV7-2; cdr3_nt: TGTGCCAGCAGCTTAGCCGGGACTAGTTACGAGCAGTACTTC; cdr3_aa: CASSLAGTSYEQYF
clone_size: -; j_call: TRBJ1-1; d_call: -; v_call: TRBV18; cdr3_nt: TGTGCCAGCTCACCAGTGGCTTACACTGAAGCTTTCTTT; cdr3_aa: CASSPVAYTEAFF
clone_size: -; j_call: TRBJ2-7; d_call: -; v_call: TRBV28; cdr3_nt: TGTGCCAGCAGTCTACCGACGACCAGCTCCTACGAGCAGTACTTC; cdr3_aa: CASSLPTTSSYEQYF
clone_size: once; j_call: TRBJ1-6; d_call: -; v_call: TRBV7-8; cdr3_nt: TGTGCCAGCAGCTTCGGGTCTGGGGGCAGGGTGTATTCACCCCTCCACTTT; cdr3_aa: CASSFGSGGRVYSPLHF
clone_size: once; j_call: TRBJ2-3; d_call: -; v_call: TRBV2; cdr3_nt: TGTGCCAGCAGCCGTACGTATAGCACAGATACGCAGTATTTT; cdr3_aa: CASSRTYSTDTQYF
clone_size: -; j_call: TRBJ1-1; d_call: TRBD1; v_call: TRBV28; cdr3_nt: TGTGCCAGCAGTTTGGACAGGACAGCGAACACTGAAGCTTTCTTT; cdr3_aa: CASSLDRTANTEAFF
clone_size: -; j_call: TRBJ1-5; d_call: -; v_call: TRBV19; cdr3_nt: TGTGCCAGTAGTATGGCGGGCAATCAGCCCCAGCATTTT; cdr3_aa: CASSMAGNQPQHF
clone_size: -; j_call: TRBJ2-5; d_call: -; v_call: TRBV14; cdr3_nt: TGTGCCAGCAGCCAAGATGGGACACTCTGGGAAGAGACCCAGTACTTC; cdr3_aa: CASSQDGTLWEETQYF
clone_size: -; j_call: TRBJ2-7; d_call: -; v_call: TRBV28; cdr3_nt: TGTGCCAGCAGTTTCCAGGCGGGACAGCTCTACGAGCAGTACTTC; cdr3_aa: CASSFQAGQLYEQYF
clone_size: -; j_call: TRBJ1-3; d_call: -; v_call: TRBV3-1/TRBV3-2; cdr3_nt: TGTGCCAGCAGCCAAGAGGTGCTCTCTGGAAACACCATATATTTT; cdr3_aa: CASSQEVLSGNTIYF
clone_size: -; j_call: TRBJ1-5; d_call: TRBD1; v_call: TRBV19; cdr3_nt: TGTGCCAGTAGTCCGAGGACAGGGCAAGGCCAGCCCCAGCATTTT; cdr3_aa: CASSPRTGQGQPQHF
clone_size: -; j_call: TRBJ1-5; d_call: -; v_call: TRBV18; cdr3_nt: TGTGCCAGCTCACCATTCACAGATCAGCCCCAGCATTTT; cdr3_aa: CASSPFTDQPQHF
clone_size: -; j_call: TRBJ1-1; d_call: -; v_call: TRBV6-6; cdr3_nt: TGTGCCAGCAGTACCAACAGGGAAGGCGCTGAAGCTTTCTTT; cdr3_aa: CASSTNREGAEAFF
clone_size: -; j_call: TRBJ1-3; d_call: -; v_call: TRBV11-2; cdr3_nt: TGTGCCAGCAGCTTAATTTCCTACACCATATATTTT; cdr3_aa: CASSLISYTIYF
clone_size: -; j_call: TRBJ2-7; d_call: TRBD1; v_call: TRBV6-5; cdr3_nt: TGTGCCAGCAGGCTTGACAGGGCCCGAGACGAGCAGTACTTC; cdr3_aa: CASRLDRARDEQYF
clone_size: -; j_call: TRBJ1-5; d_call: -; v_call: TRBV24-1; cdr3_nt: TGTGCCACCAGTGACGGATTTAGCAATCAGCCCCAGCATTTT; cdr3_aa: CATSDGFSNQPQHF
clone_size: -; j_call: TRBJ1-5; d_call: -; v_call: TRBV9; cdr3_nt: TGTGCCAGCAGCGAGGGAAATAGCAATCAGCCCCAGCATTTT; cdr3_aa: CASSEGNSNQPQHF
clone_size: -; j_call: TRBJ1-2; d_call: -; v_call: TRBV3-1/TRBV3-2; cdr3_nt: TGTGCCAGCAGCCAAGATGCGGTTTATGGCTACACCTTC; cdr3_aa: CASSQDAVYGYTF
clone_size: -; j_call: TRBJ2-2; d_call: -; v_call: TRBV28; cdr3_nt: TGTGCCAGCAGTTTACCTCGGAGAACCGGGGAGCTGTTTTTT; cdr3_aa: CASSLPRRTGELFF
clone_size: -; j_call: TRBJ1-2; d_call: -; v_call: TRBV6-2/TRBV6-3; cdr3_nt: TGTGCCAGCAGTCTCGACACGGTCGGAGGCTACACCTTC; cdr3_aa: CASSLDTVGGYTF
clone_size: -; j_call: TRBJ1-2; d_call: -; v_call: TRBV19; cdr3_nt: TGTGCCAGTAGTATGGGTGGGGGCGACGGCTACACCTTC; cdr3_aa: CASSMGGGDGYTF
clone_size: -; j_call: TRBJ2-3; d_call: TRBD2; v_call: TRBV19; cdr3_nt: TGTGCCAGTAGTTCGCTAGCGGGGGGCACAGATACGCAGTATTTT; cdr3_aa: CASSSLAGGTDTQYF
clone_size: -; j_call: TRBJ2-3; d_call: -; v_call: TRBV5-5; cdr3_nt: TGTGCCAGCAGCTTGGCCTTAGTGGCAGGACCCCCAGATACGCAGTATTTT; cdr3_aa: CASSLALVAGPPDTQYF
clone_size: few; j_call: TRBJ2-7; d_call: -; v_call: TRBV3-1/TRBV3-2; cdr3_nt: TGTGCCAGCAGCCACGTAGGGGGGCAGGGCGAGCAGTACTTC; cdr3_aa: CASSHVGGQGEQYF
clone_size: -; j_call: TRBJ1-2; d_call: -; v_call: TRBV7-9; cdr3_nt: TGTGCCAGCAGCTTACTACAGCGCTTGGGCTATGGCTACACCTTC; cdr3_aa: CASSLLQRLGYGYTF
clone_size: -; j_call: TRBJ1-2; d_call: -; v_call: TRBV30; cdr3_nt: TGTGCCTGGAGTCTGGGGGCGTATGGCTACACCTTC; cdr3_aa: CAWSLGAYGYTF
clone_size: -; j_call: TRBJ1-4; d_call: -; v_call: TRBV2; cdr3_nt: TGTGCCAGCGTTGAGAGACGGGGTCCCGAGGAACTGTTTTTT; cdr3_aa: CASVERRGPEELFF
clone_size: -; j_call: TRBJ1-2; d_call: -; v_call: TRBV7-2; cdr3_nt: TGTGCCAGCAGCCCCGGGACAAAAAGGAGAGGCTACACCTTC; cdr3_aa: CASSPGTKRRGYTF
clone_size: -; j_call: TRBJ1-6; d_call: TRBD1; v_call: TRBV7-2; cdr3_nt: TGTGCCAGCAGCTCCGGGGGGACAGTTAACCCTATACCCCTCCACTTT; cdr3_aa: CASSSGGTVNPIPLHF
clone_size: -; j_call: TRBJ1-1; d_call: -; v_call: TRBV6-5; cdr3_nt: TGTGCCAGCAGTTACTCGAGAGGCCTGAACACTGAAGCTTTCTTT; cdr3_aa: CASSYSRGLNTEAFF
clone_size: few; j_call: TRBJ1-1; d_call: -; v_call: TRBV11-2; cdr3_nt: TGTGCCAGCAGCTTAGGGTCGGTGAACACTGAAGCTTTCTTT; cdr3_aa: CASSLGSVNTEAFF
clone_size: -; j_call: TRBJ1-4; d_call: TRBD1; v_call: TRBV18; cdr3_nt: TGTGCCAGCTCACCACCGGGACAGGGGGGTGAAAAACTGTTTTTT; cdr3_aa: CASSPPGQGGEKLFF
clone_size: -; j_call: TRBJ1-1; d_call: -; v_call: TRBV29-1; cdr3_nt: TGCAGCGTTGCCGCCGCGGGGGTCGCGGCTTTCTTT; cdr3_aa: CSVAAAGVAAFF
clone_size: -; j_call: TRBJ1-6; d_call: -; v_call: TRBV9; cdr3_nt: TGTGCCAGCAGCGCCTCGTCGGGGGGCTCACCCCTCCACTTT; cdr3_aa: CASSASSGGSPLHF
clone_size: -; j_call: TRBJ1-2; d_call: -; v_call: TRBV4-3; cdr3_nt: TGCGCCAGCAGCCAAGTGGGGGGCGGCTATGGCTACACCTTC; cdr3_aa: CASSQVGGGYGYTF
clone_size: -; j_call: TRBJ1-1; d_call: -; v_call: TRBV7-9; cdr3_nt: TGTGCCAGCAGCTTGCAGCAGGGAAGAACTGAAGCTTTCTTT; cdr3_aa: CASSLQQGRTEAFF
clone_size: once; j_call: TRBJ1-2; d_call: -; v_call: TRBV13; cdr3_nt: TGTGCCAGCAGCTTAGGCCTGGCAGGCTATGGCTACACCTTC; cdr3_aa: CASSLGLAGYGYTF
clone_size: -; j_call: TRBJ1-1; d_call: -; v_call: TRBV7-8; cdr3_nt: TGTGCCAGCAGTTTCGGGAGGAACACTGAAGCTTTCTTT; cdr3_aa: CASSFGRNTEAFF
clone_size: once; j_call: TRBJ1-4; d_call: -; v_call: TRBV4-1; cdr3_nt: TGCGCCAGCAGCCAAGGGGGGGAGCCTAATGAAAAACTGTTTTTT; cdr3_aa: CASSQGGEPNEKLFF
clone_size: -; j_call: TRBJ1-2; d_call: -; v_call: TRBV12-3/TRBV12-4; cdr3_nt: TGTGCCAGCAGCTCAGGGCGTCGTGGCTACACCTTC; cdr3_aa: CASSSGRRGYTF
clone_size: -; j_call: TRBJ1-5; d_call: TRBD1; v_call: TRBV7-3; cdr3_nt: TGTGCCAGCAGCTTAAAGGGACAGGCACCAGCGGCGGGCCCAATAACTCGCAATCAGCCCCAGCATTTT; cdr3_aa: CASSLKGQAPAAGPITRNQPQHF
clone_size: once; j_call: TRBJ2-1; d_call: -; v_call: TRBV6-1; cdr3_nt: TGTGCCAGCAGTGTCGCATCTGGTGGGCGCGTTGGAGTTGAGCAGTTCTTC; cdr3_aa: CASSVASGGRVGVEQFF
clone_size: -; j_call: TRBJ2-2; d_call: -; v_call: TRBV19; cdr3_nt: TGTGCCAGTAGTCCGGGGGCCGGGGAGCTGTTTTTT; cdr3_aa: CASSPGAGELFF
clone_size: -; j_call: TRBJ2-3; d_call: -; v_call: TRBV6-6; cdr3_nt: TGTGCCAGCAGTTACTCCGGGTTAGATACGCAGTATTTT; cdr3_aa: CASSYSGLDTQYF